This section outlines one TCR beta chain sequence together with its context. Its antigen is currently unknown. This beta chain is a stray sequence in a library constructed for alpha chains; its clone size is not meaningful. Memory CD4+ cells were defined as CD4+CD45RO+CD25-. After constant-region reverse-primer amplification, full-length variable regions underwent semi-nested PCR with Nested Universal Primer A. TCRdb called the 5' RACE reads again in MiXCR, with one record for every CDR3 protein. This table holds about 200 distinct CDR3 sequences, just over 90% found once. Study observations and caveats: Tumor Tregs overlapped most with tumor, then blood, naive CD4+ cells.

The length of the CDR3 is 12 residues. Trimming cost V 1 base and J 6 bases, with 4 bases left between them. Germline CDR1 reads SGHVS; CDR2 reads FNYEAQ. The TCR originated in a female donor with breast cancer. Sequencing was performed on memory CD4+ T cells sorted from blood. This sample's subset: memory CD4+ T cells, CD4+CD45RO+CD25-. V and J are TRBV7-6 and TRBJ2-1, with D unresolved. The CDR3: CASSLVSNEQFF. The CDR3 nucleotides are TGTGCCAGCAGCTTAGTTAGCAATGAGCAGTTCTTC.